This TCR beta chain was sequenced in a study of CD8 T cells in acute hepatitis C reinfection. Study-wide background: TCRbeta of HCV NS3-1073-specific CD8+ T cells was profiled. Study results and limitations: Acute resolver, follow-up resolver and acute chronic samples had similar high diversity. Regardless of outcome, 10 to 15 public clonotypes appeared, one using V04-02/J02-02.

Measured with immunoSEQ multiplex PCR; TCRdb has only the in-frame clones, and not every one. Of around 34,000 clones in the sample, about 86% are singletons; the top ten hold more than 0.4%. Specified time point: naive CD8 control sorted from an acute-time-point sample. Acute primary HCV infection: positive HCV RNA or antibody test after negative test within 24 weeks. This clone was observed a few times. Its antigen remains unidentified. The CDR3 runs 13 residues. V shed 3 bases and J shed 5 bases, with 8 bases lying between them. From germline, CDR1 is LNHDA and CDR2 SQIVND (reference sequence). The clonotype originates from a man between 25 and 39 years old with chronic hepatitis C. Sequencing was carried out using naive CD8+ T cells from PBMCs. The chain couples TRBV19 to TRBJ2-1; D gene unclear. This chain's CDR3 is CASSIRSDNEQFF. Written as DNA, the CDR3 is TGTGCCAGTAGTATTAGGTCAGACAATGAGCAGTTCTTC.